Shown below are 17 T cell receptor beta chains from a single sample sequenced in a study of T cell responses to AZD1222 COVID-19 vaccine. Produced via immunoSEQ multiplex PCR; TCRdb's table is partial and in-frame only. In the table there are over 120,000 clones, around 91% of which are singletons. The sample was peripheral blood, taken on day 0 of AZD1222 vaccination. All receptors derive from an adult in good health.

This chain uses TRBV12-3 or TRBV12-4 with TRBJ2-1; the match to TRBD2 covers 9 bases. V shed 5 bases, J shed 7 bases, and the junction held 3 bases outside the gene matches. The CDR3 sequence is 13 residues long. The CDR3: CASSTLAGNEQFF. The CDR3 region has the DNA TGTGCCAGCAGTACCCTAGCGGGAAATGAGCAGTTCTTC.

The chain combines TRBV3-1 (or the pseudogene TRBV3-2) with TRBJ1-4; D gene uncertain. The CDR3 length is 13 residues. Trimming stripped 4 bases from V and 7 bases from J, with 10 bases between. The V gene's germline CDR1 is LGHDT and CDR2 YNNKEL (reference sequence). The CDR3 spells CASSPQRAEKLFF. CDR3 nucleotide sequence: TGTGCCAGCAGCCCGCAAAGGGCTGAAAAACTGTTTTTT.

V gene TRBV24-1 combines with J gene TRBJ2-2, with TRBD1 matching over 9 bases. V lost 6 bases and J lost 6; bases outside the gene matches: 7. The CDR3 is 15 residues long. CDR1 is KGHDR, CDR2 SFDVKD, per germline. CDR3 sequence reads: CATSNPGTGSGELFF. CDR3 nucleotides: TGTGCCACCAGTAACCCCGGGACAGGGTCCGGGGAGCTGTTTTTT.

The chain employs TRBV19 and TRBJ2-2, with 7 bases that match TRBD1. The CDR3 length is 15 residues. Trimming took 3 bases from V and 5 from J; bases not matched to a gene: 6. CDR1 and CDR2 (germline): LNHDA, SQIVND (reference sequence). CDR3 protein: CASSIDRAGTGELFF. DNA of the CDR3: TGTGCCAGTAGTATTGACAGGGCCGGGACCGGGGAGCTGTTTTTT.

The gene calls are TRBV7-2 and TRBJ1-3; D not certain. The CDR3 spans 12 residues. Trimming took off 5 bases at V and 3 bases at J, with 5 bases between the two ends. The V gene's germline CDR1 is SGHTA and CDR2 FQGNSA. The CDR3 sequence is CASSPNGNTIYF. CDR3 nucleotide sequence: TGTGCCAGCAGCCCCAATGGAAACACCATATATTTT.

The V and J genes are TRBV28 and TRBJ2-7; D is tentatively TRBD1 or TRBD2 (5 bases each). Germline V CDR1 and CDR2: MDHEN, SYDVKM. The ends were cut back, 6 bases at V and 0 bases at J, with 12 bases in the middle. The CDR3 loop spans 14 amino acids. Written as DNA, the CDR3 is TGTGCCAGCAGGCCCCGGGGCAGCTCCTACGAGCAGTACTTC. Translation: CASRPRGSSYEQYF.

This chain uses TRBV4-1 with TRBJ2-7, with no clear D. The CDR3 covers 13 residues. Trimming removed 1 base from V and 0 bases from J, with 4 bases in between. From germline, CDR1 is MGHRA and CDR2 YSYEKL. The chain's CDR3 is CASSQVASYEQYF. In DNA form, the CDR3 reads TGCGCCAGCAGCCAAGTGGCCTCCTACGAGCAGTACTTC.

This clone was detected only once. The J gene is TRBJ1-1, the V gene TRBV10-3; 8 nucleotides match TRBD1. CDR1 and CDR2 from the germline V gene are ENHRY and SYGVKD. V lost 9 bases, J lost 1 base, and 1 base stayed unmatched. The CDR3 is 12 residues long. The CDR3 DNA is TGTGCCATGGGACAGGCGAACACTGAAGCTTTCTTT. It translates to CAMGQANTEAFF.

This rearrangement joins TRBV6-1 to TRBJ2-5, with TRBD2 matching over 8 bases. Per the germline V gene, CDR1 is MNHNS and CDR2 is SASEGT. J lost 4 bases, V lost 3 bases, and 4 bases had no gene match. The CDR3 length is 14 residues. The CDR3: CASSDTLAVETQYF. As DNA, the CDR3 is TGTGCCAGCAGTGATACACTAGCGGTAGAGACCCAGTACTTC.

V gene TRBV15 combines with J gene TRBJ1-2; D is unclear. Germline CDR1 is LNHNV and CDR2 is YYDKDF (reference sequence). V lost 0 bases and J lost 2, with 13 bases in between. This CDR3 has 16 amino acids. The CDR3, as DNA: TGTGCCACCAGCAGAGATGGGAGACGCGCCAACTATGGCTACACCTTC. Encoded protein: CATSRDGRRANYGYTF.

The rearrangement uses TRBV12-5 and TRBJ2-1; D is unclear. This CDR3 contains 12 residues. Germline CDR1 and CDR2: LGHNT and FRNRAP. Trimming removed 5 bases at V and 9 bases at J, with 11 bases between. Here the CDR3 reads CASGPEMGEQFF. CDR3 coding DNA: TGTGCTAGTGGTCCGGAGATGGGTGAGCAGTTCTTC.

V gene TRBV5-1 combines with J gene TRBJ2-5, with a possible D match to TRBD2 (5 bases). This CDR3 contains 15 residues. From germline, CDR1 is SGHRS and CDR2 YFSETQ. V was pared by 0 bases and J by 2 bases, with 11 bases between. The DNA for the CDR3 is TGCGCCAGCAGCTTGGGGCGGGCAAAACAAGAGACCCAGTACTTC. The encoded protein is CASSLGRAKQETQYF.

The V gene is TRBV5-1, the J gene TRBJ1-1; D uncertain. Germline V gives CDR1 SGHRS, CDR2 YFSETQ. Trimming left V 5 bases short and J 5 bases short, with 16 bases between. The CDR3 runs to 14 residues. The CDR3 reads CASRQSGGYTEAFF. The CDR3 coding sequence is TGCGCCAGCAGACAAAGCGGAGGCTATACTGAAGCTTTCTTT. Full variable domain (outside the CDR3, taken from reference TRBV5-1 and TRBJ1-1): KAGVTQTPRYLIKTRGQQVTLSCSPISGHRSVSWYQQTPGQGLQFLFEYFSETQRNKGNFPGRFSGRQFSNSRSEMNVSTLELGDSALYLCASRQSGGYTEAFFGQGTRLTVV.

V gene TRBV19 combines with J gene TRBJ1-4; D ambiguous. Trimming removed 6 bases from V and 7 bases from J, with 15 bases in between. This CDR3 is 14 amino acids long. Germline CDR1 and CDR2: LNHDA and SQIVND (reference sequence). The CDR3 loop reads CASRGNSWGEKLFF. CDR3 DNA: TGTGCCAGTAGAGGCAATTCCTGGGGTGAAAAACTGTTTTTT. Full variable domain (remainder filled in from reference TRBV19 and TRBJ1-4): DGGITQSPKYLFRKEGQNVTLSCEQNLNHDAMYWYRQDPGQGLRLIYYSQIVNDFQKGDIAEGYSVSREKKESFPLTVTSAQKNPTAFYLCASRGNSWGEKLFFGSGTQLSVL.

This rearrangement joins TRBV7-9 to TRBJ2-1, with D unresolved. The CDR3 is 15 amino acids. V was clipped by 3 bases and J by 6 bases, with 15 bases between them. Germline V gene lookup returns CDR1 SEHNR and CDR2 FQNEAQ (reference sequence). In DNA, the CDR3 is TGTGCCAGCAGCTTCAGTGAGGCGTCAGGCAATGAGCAGTTCTTC. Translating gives CASSFSEASGNEQFF.

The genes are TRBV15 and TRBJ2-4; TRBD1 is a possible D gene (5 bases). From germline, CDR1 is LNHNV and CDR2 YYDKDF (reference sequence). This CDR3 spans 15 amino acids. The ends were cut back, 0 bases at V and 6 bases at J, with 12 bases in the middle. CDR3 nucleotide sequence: TGTGCCACCAGCAGAGAGGACATAGTGGGAAACATTCAGTACTTC. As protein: CATSREDIVGNIQYF.

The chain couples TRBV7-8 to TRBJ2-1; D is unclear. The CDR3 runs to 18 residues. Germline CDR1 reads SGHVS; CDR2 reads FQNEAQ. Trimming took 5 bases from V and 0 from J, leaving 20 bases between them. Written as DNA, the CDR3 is TGTGCCAGCAGCCTACGGTCCCAAAGCGAAAGCTCCTACAATGAGCAGTTCTTC. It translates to CASSLRSQSESSYNEQFF. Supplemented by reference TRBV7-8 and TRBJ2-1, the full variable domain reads GAGVSQSPRYKVAKRGQDVALRCDPISGHVSLFWYQQALGQGPEFLTYFQNEAQLDKSGLPSDRFFAERPEGSVSTLKIQRTQQEDSAVYLCASSLRSQSESSYNEQFFGPGTRLTVL.